This TCR beta chain appears in the sequencing data of a study of blood T cell repertoires in COVID-19. About the research overall: From T cells, B-cell-depleted T cells, or PBMCs came the material, which was cDNA or gDNA.

This CDR3 has 16 residues. Germline CDR1 reads SGDLS; CDR2 reads YYNGEE. V dropped 2 bases and J dropped 5 bases, with 16 bases sitting between them. In the study's own analysis: Amplification from reference gene primers served as the basis for estimated nucleated cell counts. Here immunoSEQ multiplex PCR was the method, and the copy in TCRdb shows in-frame clones only, minus some. V, J and clone size are those of that table, while D and trimming were read from the DNA. The sample includes nearly 300,000 clones, roughly 84% seen only once; the top ten take roughly 1.5%. The origin of this receptor is a human donor with COVID-19, enrolled during active disease. The donor label of this sample is uncertain. The chain has TRBV9 and TRBJ2-2; D perhaps matches TRBD2 (5 bases). The sequenced sample consisted of peripheral blood. The CDR3 nucleotides read TGTGCCAGCAGCGTTGGTGCCGTCGGAGGTACCGGGGAGCTGTTTTTT. Protein: CASSVGAVGGTGELFF.